The 12 T cell receptor beta chains listed next were all sequenced from one sample in a study of CD8 T cells in ankylosing spondylitis. Findings and limits, study-wide: The study identified a TCR beta motif of several highly homologous variants that appeared characteristic of ankylosing spondylitis blood.

TCRdb re-called the 5' RACE reads with MiXCR, one entry per CDR3 protein. The table includes 470,000 or so distinct CDR3 sequences, 26% detected once. No antigen has been identified for these receptors. Source material: blood, either unsorted or a sorted T cell fraction (not recorded which). The receptors were gathered from a male donor with ankylosing spondylitis.

The V gene is TRBV5-1, the J gene TRBJ2-7; 10 bases agree with TRBD2. Germline V CDR1 and CDR2: SGHRS, YFSETQ. The CDR3 has 16 amino acids. Losses at the gene ends were 1 base for V and 0 bases for J; bases not matched to a gene: 4. CDR3 nucleotide sequence: TGCGCCAGCAGCTTGACTACTAGCGGGGCCTCCTACGAGCAGTACTTC. This gives the protein CASSLTTSGASYEQYF.

The sample holds a few counts of this clonotype. The chain employs TRBV12-3 or TRBV12-4 and TRBJ2-4, with D unclear. V lost 2 bases to trimming and J lost 0 bases, with 8 bases between them. The CDR3 spans 15 residues. The CDR3 DNA reads as TGTGCCAGCAGTTTAAACGGAGTAGCCAAAAACATTCAGTACTTC. Translating it yields CASSLNGVAKNIQYF.

This clonotype was picked up a small number of times. In nucleotides, the CDR3 is TGCGCCAGCAGCTTGGGGGGGGCTGATGGAAACACCATATATTTT. Its translation: CASSLGGADGNTIYF. The chain joins TRBV5-1 to TRBJ1-3; perhaps TRBD1 as D (6 bases). Trimming took 0 bases from V and 3 from J, leaving 10 bases between them. CDR3 length: 15 amino acids. Germline CDR1 SGHRS, CDR2 YFSETQ.

This clonotype was counted a few times. The chain couples TRBV12-3 or TRBV12-4 to TRBJ1-3; no clear D gene. V shed 6 bases and J shed 0 bases, with 9 bases lying between them. The CDR3 extends over 14 amino acids. CDR3 region: CASSDQSSGNTIYF. DNA of the CDR3: TGTGCCAGCAGCGACCAGAGCTCTGGAAACACCATATATTTT.

The rearrangement uses TRBV6-4 and TRBJ2-3, with D perhaps matching TRBD2 (5 bases). CDR1 is MRHNA and CDR2 is SNTAGT in the germline V gene. V was clipped by 10 bases and J by 0 bases, with 14 bases between them. The CDR3 extends over 14 amino acids. The CDR3 DNA follows: TGTGCCACACGACCCCTAGCTAGCACAGATACGCAGTATTTT. It codes for CATRPLASTDTQYF.

In its sample, this clonotype was seen a few times. The chain carries TRBV5-6 and TRBJ2-7; 8 nucleotides agree with TRBD2. The CDR3 covers 15 residues. Trimming removed 0 bases from V and 1 base from J; junction bases left unmatched: 3. Germline lookup yields CDR1 SGHDT and CDR2 YYEEEE. CDR3 coding DNA: TGTGCCAGCAGCTTGGCCCCTAGCGGGTCCTACGAGCAGTACTTC. Its translation: CASSLAPSGSYEQYF. The variable domain in full, completed from reference TRBV5-6 and TRBJ2-7, reads DAGVTQSPTHLIKTRGQQVTLRCSPKSGHDTVSWYQQALGQGPQFIFQYYEEEERQRGNFPDRFSGHQFPNYSSELNVNALLLGDSALYLCASSLAPSGSYEQYFGPGTRLTVT.

This rearrangement joins TRBV4-1 to TRBJ2-1, with D possibly TRBD1 on 5 matching bases. This CDR3 contains 16 residues. V was pared by 4 bases and J by 5 bases, with 18 bases between. CDR1 and CDR2 (germline): MGHRA, YSYEKL. CDR3: CASSPPLGLPDNEQFF. The CDR3 DNA reads as TGCGCCAGCAGCCCCCCCCTGGGGCTTCCTGACAATGAGCAGTTCTTC.

V and J are TRBV15 and TRBJ2-7; D not resolved. The CDR3 consists of 13 residues. CDR1 and CDR2 from the germline V gene are LNHNV and YYDKDF (reference sequence). Deletions cut 1 base from V and 5 bases from J, with 9 bases between. CDR3 loop: CATSRVFGNEQYV. CDR3 nucleotide sequence: TGTGCCACCAGCAGAGTTTTTGGGAACGAGCAGTACGTC.

This clonotype was observed a handful of times. The chain combines TRBV20-1 with TRBJ1-2; D might be TRBD1 (5 bases). CDR1 is DFQATT, CDR2 SNEGSKA, per germline (reference sequence). This CDR3 region has 14 residues. Trimming removed 5 bases at V and 3 bases at J, with 16 bases between. CDR3 DNA: TGCAGTGCTCCCCAGAGCAGGGACTACTATGGCTACACCTTC. This encodes CSAPQSRDYYGYTF.

This chain joins TRBV19 and TRBJ2-1; D gene ambiguous. V gave up 5 bases and J gave up 4 bases, with 15 bases separating them. The germline gives CDR1 LNHDA, CDR2 SQIVND (reference sequence). This CDR3 spans 15 amino acids. The CDR3 loop reads CASSRMDGSYNEQFF. The DNA for the CDR3 is TGTGCCAGTAGTCGCATGGACGGGTCGTACAATGAGCAGTTCTTC.

The chain uses TRBV27 and TRBJ2-1, with TRBD1 identical over 11 bases. Per the germline V gene, CDR1 is MNHEY and CDR2 is SMNVEV (reference sequence). The CDR3 spans 20 residues. Trimming at V came to 5 bases and at J to 4 bases, leaving 19 bases not matched to a gene. The CDR3 sequence is CASSDTRGQGGVRRYNEQFF. CDR3 nucleotide sequence: TGTGCCAGCAGTGATACCCGGGGACAGGGGGGGGTGCGTCGATACAATGAGCAGTTCTTC.

The CDR3 here is CASSFRGFNTEAFF. The CDR3 DNA reads TGTGCCAGCAGCTTCAGGGGGTTTAACACTGAAGCTTTCTTT. The chain couples TRBV14 to TRBJ1-1; 7 bases map to TRBD1. This CDR3 region has 14 residues. Germline V CDR1 and CDR2: SGHDN, FVKESK. V lost 5 bases to trimming and J lost 2 bases; unmatched junction nucleotides: 5.